The T cell receptor beta chain described here comes from a study of blood T cell repertoires in COVID-19. The CDR3 covers 15 residues. The V end was cut by 1 base, the J end by 7 bases, with 14 bases between. CDR1 SGHVS and CDR2 FQNEAQ come from the germline V gene. Some clones are missing from TCRdb's copy, which holds only in-frame ones; the method was immunoSEQ multiplex PCR. The table has some 120,000 clones, around 82% seen once. This TCR was sampled from a woman aged 25 to 39 who had recovered from COVID-19. The V call is TRBV7-8, the J call TRBJ2-1, with D unclear. The sequencing sample was made of peripheral blood. The CDR3 is CASSLGSVSLNEQFF. The CDR3, as DNA: TGTGCCAGCAGCTTAGGCAGCGTCTCTTTGAATGAGCAGTTCTTC.